Below are 31 T cell receptor beta chains sequenced from a single sample in a study of blood T cell repertoires in COVID-19. Assay used: immunoSEQ multiplex PCR; TCRdb lists only in-frame clones, some missing. The data hold 200,000 to 250,000 clones, with approximately 91% observed a single time. Sequencing was carried out using peripheral blood. Every receptor here comes from a woman aged 60-75 years with acute or convalescent COVID-19.

This chain joins TRBV30 and TRBJ2-7; D may be TRBD2 (6 bases). This CDR3 is 16 amino acids long. Germline lookup yields CDR1 GTSNPN and CDR2 SVGIG (reference sequence). V dropped 2 bases and J dropped 0 bases, with 17 bases sitting between them. DNA of the CDR3: TGTGCCTGGAGTTCTGGGCGGGCGACTAGCTCCTACGAGCAGTACTTC. This encodes CAWSSGRATSSYEQYF.

V is TRBV5-1 and J is TRBJ1-1; no definite D call. Trimming left V 3 bases short and J 7 bases short, with 13 bases between. CDR1 SGHRS and CDR2 YFSETQ come from the germline V gene. The length of the CDR3 is 13 residues. CDR3 sequence: CASSSGGQHEAFF. The CDR3 nucleotides are TGCGCCAGCAGCTCTGGAGGGCAACATGAAGCTTTCTTT.

This chain uses TRBV19 with TRBJ2-2; 12 positions agree with TRBD2. The length of the CDR3 is 16 residues. CDR1 is LNHDA, CDR2 SQIVND, per germline (reference sequence). The V and J ends lost 9 bases and 6 bases, in that order; junction bases with no gene match: 11. The CDR3 nucleotides are TGTGCCAGCCGAATTCTAGCGGGGGGGCCCTCCGGGGAGCTGTTTTTT. It encodes CASRILAGGPSGELFF.

The V and J genes are TRBV13 and TRBJ2-1; D is perhaps TRBD2 (6 bases). The V gene's germline CDR1 is PRHDT and CDR2 FYEKMQ (reference sequence). The CDR3 sequence is 16 residues long. Trimming cost V 2 bases and J 5 bases, with 16 bases left between them. In DNA, the CDR3 is TGTGCCAGCAGCTTATGGGGACTGGACCGAGACAATGAGCAGTTCTTC. This gives the protein CASSLWGLDRDNEQFF.

This sequence joins TRBV7-2 and TRBJ2-7; 8 positions agree with TRBD1. The V gene end was trimmed by 5 bases and the J gene end by 3 bases; junction bases not matched to a gene: 6. Germline V gives CDR1 SGHTA, CDR2 FQGNSA. The CDR3 spans 14 residues. The CDR3 DNA reads as TGTGCCAGCAGCCGGGACAGGTCCCACTACGAGCAGTACTTC. Translated, it gives CASSRDRSHYEQYF.

This clone was observed a handful of times. V is TRBV23-1 and J is TRBJ1-1, with D possibly being TRBD1 (5 bases). TRBV23-1 is known as an ORF, though its function is uncertain. Trimming took 6 bases from V and 4 from J, leaving 12 bases between them. The CDR3 runs 13 residues. This chain's CDR3 is CASSPGVGTEAFF. The CDR3 DNA is TGCGCCAGCAGCCCGGGGGTGGGCACTGAAGCTTTCTTT.

The chain combines TRBV19 with TRBJ1-5; 8 bases line up with TRBD1. Germline loops: CDR1 LNHDA, CDR2 SQIVND (reference sequence). The ends lost 3 bases at V and 2 bases at J; junction bases unmatched: 6. The CDR3 is 16 amino acids. Here the CDR3 DNA reads TGTGCCAGTAGTATTCAGGCACAGGGGGGCAATCAGCCCCAGCATTTT. Translation: CASSIQAQGGNQPQHF.

The chain recombines TRBV14 with TRBJ2-5; D might be TRBD2 (6 bases). The CDR3 contains 16 residues. The germline V gene has CDR1 SGHDN and CDR2 FVKESK. Trimming shortened V by 1 base and J by 5 bases, and 17 bases separated the two germline ends. CDR3 sequence reads: CASSQVEGVGLETQYF. The CDR3 DNA is TGTGCCAGCAGCCAAGTGGAGGGAGTAGGTCTGGAGACCCAGTACTTC.

The sample holds a few counts of this clone. This chain links TRBV6-2 or TRBV6-3 with TRBJ2-2; 7 bases are shared with TRBD1. The CDR3 is 15 residues long. V was pared by 2 bases and J by 3 bases, with 3 bases of the junction left unmatched. Germline assignment: CDR1 MNHEY and CDR2 SVGEGT. Here the CDR3 reads CASSYARGYTGELFF. CDR3 nucleotide sequence: TGTGCCAGCAGTTACGCCAGGGGGTACACCGGGGAGCTGTTTTTT.

This clone came up once. The genes are TRBV3-1 (or the pseudogene TRBV3-2) and TRBJ1-6; perhaps TRBD1 as D (6 bases). This CDR3 is built from 15 residues. CDR1 LGHDT and CDR2 YNNKEL come from the germline V gene (reference sequence). Between the trimmed V and J ends, which lost 2 bases and 7 bases, there was a span of 12 bases. The CDR3 loop reads CASSQIGQTNSPLHF. As DNA, the CDR3 is TGTGCCAGCAGCCAAATAGGACAGACAAATTCACCCCTCCACTTT.

In this sample, this clone turned up once. The J gene is TRBJ2-3, the V gene TRBV19; the match to TRBD1 covers 7 bases. This CDR3 has 15 residues. Germline V CDR1 and CDR2: LNHDA, SQIVND (reference sequence). The ends lost 6 bases at V and 0 bases at J; junction bases unmatched: 6. CDR3 sequence (DNA): TGTGCCAGTAGCGCGACAGGGAAAAGCACAGATACGCAGTATTTT. It is translated as CASSATGKSTDTQYF.

This chain joins TRBV6-5 and TRBJ1-1; maybe TRBD1 (5 bases). The germline CDR1 and CDR2 sequences are MNHEY and SVGAGI. The length of the CDR3 is 14 residues. The germline V and J ends were trimmed by 7 bases and 4 bases, with 16 bases remaining between them. The CDR3 bases are TGTGCCAGCATTCGACAATCCGGGGGCACTGAAGCTTTCTTT. Translating it yields CASIRQSGGTEAFF.

The chain employs TRBV3-1 (or the pseudogene TRBV3-2) and TRBJ2-3; D perhaps matches TRBD1 (6 bases). V was clipped by 3 bases and J by 3 bases, with 10 bases between them. The CDR3 covers 14 residues. In germline, CDR1 is LGHDT, CDR2 YNNKEL (reference sequence). CDR3 loop: CASSHQGITDTQYF. CDR3 DNA: TGTGCCAGCAGCCACCAGGGGATAACAGATACGCAGTATTTT.

The sample holds one count of this clone. The chain recombines TRBV11-2 with TRBJ2-1, with TRBD2 as a possible D gene (6 bases). This CDR3 contains 14 residues. From germline, CDR1 is SGHAT and CDR2 FQNNGV. V lost 5 bases, J lost 10 bases, and 18 bases lay in between. CDR3 loop: CASSPPGLLREQFF. DNA for the CDR3: TGTGCCAGCAGCCCTCCGGGACTCCTCAGAGAGCAGTTCTTC.

The chain uses TRBV7-8 and TRBJ1-5; no clear D gene. There are 12 residues in the CDR3. Between the trimmed V and J ends, which lost 0 bases and 12 bases, there was a span of 9 bases. The germline V gene has CDR1 SGHVS and CDR2 FQNEAQ. DNA for the CDR3: TGTGCCAGCAGCTTAGCTCGAGAGGGCCAGCATTTT. This sequence encodes CASSLAREGQHF.

This chain uses TRBV7-6 with TRBJ1-4, with 10 bases identical to TRBD1. CDR1 SGHVS and CDR2 FNYEAQ come from the germline V gene. The CDR3 runs 20 residues. V was pared by 5 bases and J by 9 bases, with 24 bases of the junction left unmatched. For the CDR3, the DNA is TGTGCCAGCAGCCGAAACACCGGGACAGGGGTCGAGGTCGGCATGAAAAAACTGTTTTTT. This sequence encodes CASSRNTGTGVEVGMKKLFF. Full variable domain (remainder filled in from reference TRBV7-6 and TRBJ1-4): GAGVSQSPRYKVTKRGQDVALRCDPISGHVSLYWYRQALGQGPEFLTYFNYEAQQDKSGLPNDRFSAERPEGSISTLTIQRTEQRDSAMYRCASSRNTGTGVEVGMKKLFFGSGTQLSVL.

The chain joins TRBV11-2 to TRBJ1-6; 9 positions match TRBD1. The CDR3 has 16 amino acids. Germline V gene sequence: CDR1 SGHAT, CDR2 FQNNGV. J lost 9 bases, V lost 4 bases, and 10 bases had no gene match. CDR3: CASSSTGGPSTSPLHF. DNA of the CDR3: TGTGCCAGCAGCTCCACAGGGGGCCCCTCGACTTCACCCCTCCACTTT.

CDR3 sequence reads: CAWSLWGTGEPHEQYF. CDR3 DNA sequence: TGTGCCTGGAGTCTGTGGGGGACAGGGGAACCCCACGAGCAGTACTTC. The V gene is TRBV30, the J gene TRBJ2-7; 10 bases are shared with TRBD1. There are 16 residues in the CDR3. The V segment lost 2 bases and the J segment 5 bases; nucleotides outside the gene matches: 12. In germline, CDR1 is GTSNPN, CDR2 SVGIG (reference sequence). Based on the CDR3 plus reference TRBV30 and TRBJ2-7, the full variable domain is SQTIHQWPATLVQPVGSPLSLECTVEGTSNPNLYWYRQAAGRGLQLLFYSVGIGQISSEVPQNLSASRPQDRQFILSSKKLLLSDSGFYLCAWSLWGTGEPHEQYFGPGTRLTVT.

This clone was recorded once. The CDR3 loop reads CASTDTDSTIETQYF. The DNA of the CDR3 is TGTGCCAGTACCGATACGGATAGCACGATTGAGACCCAGTACTTC. The rearrangement joins TRBV19 to TRBJ2-5; D uncertain. The V gene's germline CDR1 is LNHDA and CDR2 SQIVND (reference sequence). The ends were cut back, 7 bases at V and 5 bases at J, with 20 bases in the middle. This CDR3 is 15 amino acids long.

This chain links TRBV7-2 with TRBJ1-5, with D maybe TRBD1 (5 bases). Trimming removed 2 bases at V and 3 bases at J, with 11 bases between. The CDR3 contains 15 residues. Germline values: CDR1 SGHTA, CDR2 FQGNSA. The CDR3 sequence is CASSLSKGDNQPQHF. CDR3 coding DNA: TGTGCCAGCAGCTTAAGCAAAGGGGACAATCAGCCCCAGCATTTT.

The V and J genes are TRBV5-4 and TRBJ1-2, with 12 nucleotides matching TRBD1. V trimming: 4 bases; J trimming: 8 bases; junction bases outside the gene matches: 12. CDR1 and CDR2 (germline): SGHNT, YYREEE (reference sequence). CDR3 length equals 16 residues. CDR3 sequence reads: CASSDGTGGGPGGYTF. The DNA of the CDR3 is TGTGCCAGCAGCGACGGGACAGGGGGCGGACCTGGGGGCTACACCTTC.

The chain uses TRBV4-1 and TRBJ1-5; D gene unclear. Trimming took off 4 bases at V and 7 bases at J, with 14 bases between the two ends. Germline lookup yields CDR1 MGHRA and CDR2 YSYEKL. The CDR3 is made up of 14 amino acids. CDR3 in amino acids: CASSPWEGAQPQHF. For the CDR3, the DNA is TGCGCCAGCAGCCCCTGGGAGGGAGCACAGCCCCAGCATTTT.

The chain uses TRBV9 and TRBJ1-4; D possibly corresponds to TRBD1 (6 bases). The CDR3 is 13 amino acids. V was shortened by 10 bases and J by 4 bases, with 14 bases between the two germline ends. Looked up from germline, CDR1 is SGDLS and CDR2 is YYNGEE. The CDR3 loop is CAWGGTINEKLFF. CDR3 in DNA: TGTGCCTGGGGTGGGACAATTAATGAAAAACTGTTTTTT. The variable domain in full, completed from reference TRBV9 and TRBJ1-4, reads DSGVTQTPKHLITATGQRVTLRCSPRSGDLSVYWYQQSLDQGLQFLIQYYNGEERAKGNILERFSAQQFPDLHSELNLSSLELGDSALYFCAWGGTINEKLFFGSGTQLSVL.

The chain combines TRBV19 with TRBJ1-2; a weak D match, TRBD1 (6 bases). CDR1 and CDR2 from the germline V gene are LNHDA and SQIVND (reference sequence). V dropped 3 bases and J dropped 4 bases, with 9 bases sitting between them. CDR3 length: 13 residues. The CDR3 sequence: CASSIRGIYGYTF. The CDR3 DNA reads TGTGCCAGTAGTATTAGGGGGATCTATGGCTACACCTTC.

The J gene is TRBJ2-5, the V gene TRBV24-1; tentative D call: TRBD2 (5 bases). The V end lost 2 bases, the J end lost 5 bases, and 8 bases lay between the germline ends. Germline V gene sequence: CDR1 KGHDR, CDR2 SFDVKD. The CDR3 covers 13 residues. The CDR3 nucleotides read TGTGCCACCAGTGATTCGGGAAGGGAGACCCAGTACTTC. This codes for CATSDSGRETQYF.

The chain recombines TRBV6-5 with TRBJ1-6, with D unclear. The germline gives CDR1 MNHEY, CDR2 SVGAGI. The CDR3 sequence is 15 residues long. Trimming stripped 5 bases from V and 14 bases from J, with 22 bases between. The CDR3 is CASSPDEMTTRSLHF. CDR3 nucleotides: TGTGCCAGCAGTCCCGATGAAATGACAACACGATCCCTCCACTTT.

The chain joins TRBV30 to TRBJ1-6, with unresolved D. The CDR3 runs 16 residues. V lost 1 base to trimming and J lost 0 bases, with 10 bases between them. Germline CDR1 reads GTSNPN; CDR2 reads SVGIG (reference sequence). CDR3 DNA: TGTGCCTGGAGTGCCGGGGTGAGCTCCTATAATTCACCCCTCCACTTT. Amino acids: CAWSAGVSSYNSPLHF.

The rearrangement uses TRBV28 and TRBJ1-2, with D hard to call. V was pared by 3 bases and J by 1 base, with 12 bases between. From germline, CDR1 is MDHEN and CDR2 SYDVKM. The CDR3 has 15 residues. The CDR3 DNA sequence: TGTGCCAGCAGTTTTCCCACAGTGATTAACTATGGCTACACCTTC. Translated, it gives CASSFPTVINYGYTF.

This chain joins TRBV10-1 and TRBJ1-1, with D tentatively TRBD1 (5 bases). From germline, CDR1 is WNHNN and CDR2 SYGVQD (reference sequence). Trimming took off 6 bases at V and 5 bases at J, with 13 bases between the two ends. The CDR3 covers 13 residues. The CDR3: CASRQEMGTEAFF. CDR3 in DNA: TGCGCCAGCAGACAGGAGATGGGGACTGAAGCTTTCTTT.

This clone was seen a single time. The chain joins TRBV18 to TRBJ2-5; D is unresolved. The CDR3 covers 14 residues. Deletions cut 6 bases from V and 4 bases from J, with 15 bases between. The germline CDR1 and CDR2 sequences are KGHSH and LQKENI. The CDR3 DNA follows: TGTGCCAGCTCTCTCCCCGTTCGCGTAGAGACCCAGTACTTC. Its protein product is CASSLPVRVETQYF.

The chain uses TRBV29-1 and TRBJ1-1; 9 bases align to TRBD1. CDR3 length: 16 amino acids. V shed 3 bases, J shed 8 bases, and the junction held 16 bases outside the gene matches. Germline assignment: CDR1 SQVTM and CDR2 ANQGSEA. Written as DNA, the CDR3 is TGCAGCGTTGAGGTCGGGACAGGGATGATTAAGATAGAAGCTTTCTTT. Protein sequence: CSVEVGTGMIKIEAFF.